This TCR beta chain appears in the sequencing data of a study of persistence of HIV-infected CD4 T cells. Sequencing used immunoSEQ version 4 in survey mode. Sequencing used immunoSEQ multiplex PCR; TCRdb keeps in-frame clones, though not all of them. The profile shows about 46,000 clones, around 90% of them singletons. Anti-CD3/anti-CD28 beads served as a nonspecific positive control stimulus. Sorting of responding CD4+ T cells relied on upregulated CD40 ligand together with CD69. Donors had CD4+ T cell counts above 400 cells/uL and were CMV-seropositive. Germline CDR1 ENHRY, CDR2 SYGVKD. This CDR3 has 15 residues. Trimming shortened V by 0 bases and J by 2 bases, and 10 bases separated the two germline ends. Comments on this clone: Its antigen remains unidentified.

General observations from the study: Compared with CD3/CD28-stimulated cells, CMV- and Gag-responding cells showed lower TCRbeta richness. Antigen-responding cells were enriched for degenerate expanded CDR3beta sequences.

The chain joins TRBV10-3 to TRBJ2-5; D is unclear. The sequence was obtained from an adult woman with HIV who was CMV-seropositive. This material consisted of CD4+ T cells sorted from PBMCs after 18-hour stimulation, taken from a patient who received antiretroviral therapy. The CDR3 nucleotides read TGTGCCATCAGTGAGTCGTCTTTGAGGCAAGAGACCCAGTACTTC. Translated: CAISESSLRQETQYF.